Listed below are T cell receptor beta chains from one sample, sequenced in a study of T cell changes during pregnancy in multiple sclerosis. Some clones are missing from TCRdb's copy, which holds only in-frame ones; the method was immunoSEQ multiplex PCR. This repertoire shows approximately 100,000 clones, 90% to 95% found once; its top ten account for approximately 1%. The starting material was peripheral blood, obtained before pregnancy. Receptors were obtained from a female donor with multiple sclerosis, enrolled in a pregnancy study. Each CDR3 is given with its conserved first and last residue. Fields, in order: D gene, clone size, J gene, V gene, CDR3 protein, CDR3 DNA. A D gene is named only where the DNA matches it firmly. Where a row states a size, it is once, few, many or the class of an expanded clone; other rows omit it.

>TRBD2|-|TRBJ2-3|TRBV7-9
CASQRGLGADTQYF
TGTGCCAGCCAGCGGGGTTTGGGAGCAGATACGCAGTATTTT
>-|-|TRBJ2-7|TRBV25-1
CASRGVEQYF
TGTGCCAGCAGAGGAGTCGAGCAGTACTTC
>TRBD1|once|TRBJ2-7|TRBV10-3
CAISESGTGRYEQYF
TGTGCCATCAGTGAGTCCGGGACAGGGCGCTACGAGCAGTACTTC
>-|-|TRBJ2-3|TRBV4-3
CASSQELGSTDTQYF
TGCGCCAGCAGCCAAGAGCTAGGTAGCACAGATACGCAGTATTTT
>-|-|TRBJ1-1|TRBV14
CASSPDTSLMNTEAFF
TGTGCCAGCAGCCCGGACACTTCTCTCATGAACACTGAAGCTTTCTTT
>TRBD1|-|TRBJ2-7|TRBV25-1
CASSFGQGSYEQYF
TGTGCCAGCAGCTTTGGACAGGGCTCCTACGAGCAGTACTTC
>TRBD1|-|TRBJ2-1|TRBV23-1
CASSQVRDSEYNEQFF
TGCGCCAGCAGTCAAGTCCGGGACAGTGAGTACAATGAGCAGTTCTTC
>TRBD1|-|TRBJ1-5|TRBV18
CASSPPGQGGSQHF
TGTGCCAGCTCACCTCCGGGACAGGGAGGATCCCAGCATTTT
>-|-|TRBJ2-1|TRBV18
CASSPAGALYNEQFF
TGTGCCAGCTCACCAGCAGGGGCGTTATACAATGAGCAGTTCTTC
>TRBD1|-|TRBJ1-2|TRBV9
CASSTRTGGNYGYTF
TGTGCCAGCAGCACCCGGACAGGGGGCAACTATGGCTACACCTTC
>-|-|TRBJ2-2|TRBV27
CASSFQTGELFF
TGTGCCAGCAGTTTTCAGACCGGGGAGCTGTTTTTT
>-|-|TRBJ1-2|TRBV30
CAWSVGRGPYGYTF
TGTGCCTGGAGTGTAGGCAGGGGTCCCTATGGCTACACCTTC
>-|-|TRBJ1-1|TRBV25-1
CASSEWGGTEAFF
TGTGCCAGCAGTGAATGGGGGGGCACTGAAGCTTTCTTT
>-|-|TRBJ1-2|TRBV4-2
CASSQDQNSGYGYTF
TGTGCCAGCAGCCAAGATCAGAACAGTGGTTATGGCTACACCTTC
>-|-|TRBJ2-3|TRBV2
CASSVGGGSTDTQYF
TGTGCCAGCAGTGTGGGAGGAGGGAGCACAGATACGCAGTATTTT
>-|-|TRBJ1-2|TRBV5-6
CASSLAANYGYTF
TGTGCCAGCAGCTTGGCCGCTAACTATGGCTACACCTTC
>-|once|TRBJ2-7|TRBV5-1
CASSLAVVTATEQYF
TGCGCCAGCAGCTTGGCAGTTGTGACAGCTACCGAGCAGTACTTC
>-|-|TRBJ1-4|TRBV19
CASSVTGSRSEKLFF
TGTGCCAGTAGTGTTACAGGATCTAGGTCCGAAAAACTGTTTTTT
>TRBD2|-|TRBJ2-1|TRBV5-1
CASSPEPGLAGNEQFF
TGCGCCAGCAGCCCGGAACCGGGACTAGCGGGCAATGAGCAGTTCTTC
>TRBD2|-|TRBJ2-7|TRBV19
CASSLGLAGHSYEQYF
TGTGCCAGTAGTCTGGGACTAGCGGGGCACTCCTACGAGCAGTACTTC
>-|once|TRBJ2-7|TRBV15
CATSSGPPYEQYF
TGTGCCACCAGCAGTGGGCCCCCCTACGAGCAGTACTTC
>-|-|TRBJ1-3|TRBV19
CASSSRSSGNTIYF
TGTGCCAGTAGTTCCCGGAGCTCTGGAAACACCATATATTTT
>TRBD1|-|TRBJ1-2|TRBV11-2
CASSSVRTGVHGYTF
TGTGCCAGCAGCTCCGTCCGGACAGGGGTCCATGGCTACACCTTC
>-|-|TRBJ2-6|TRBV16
CASNPNRAGANVLTF
TGTGCCAGCAATCCAAACAGGGCTGGGGCCAACGTCCTGACTTTC
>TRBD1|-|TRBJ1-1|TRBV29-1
CSVATRGLNTEAFF
TGCAGCGTAGCTACCAGGGGGCTGAACACTGAAGCTTTCTTT
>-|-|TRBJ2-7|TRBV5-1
CASSWADSYEQYF
TGCGCCAGCAGCTGGGCAGATTCCTACGAGCAGTACTTC
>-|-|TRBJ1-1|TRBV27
CASSLWAATVNTEAFF
TGTGCCAGCAGTTTATGGGCCGCGACAGTGAACACTGAAGCTTTCTTT
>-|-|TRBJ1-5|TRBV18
CASSPGAVNQPQHF
TGTGCCAGCTCACCTGGGGCGGTCAATCAGCCCCAGCATTTT
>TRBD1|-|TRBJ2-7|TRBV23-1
CARKGARQGMSEQYF
TGCGCCAGAAAGGGGGCGCGACAGGGGATGTCCGAGCAGTACTTC
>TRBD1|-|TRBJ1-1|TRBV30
CAWTTYRGQNTEAFF
TGTGCCTGGACCACTTACAGGGGCCAAAACACTGAAGCTTTCTTT
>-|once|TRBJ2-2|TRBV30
CAWSAVSGRTGELFF
TGTGCCTGGAGTGCAGTCTCAGGCCGAACCGGGGAGCTGTTTTTT
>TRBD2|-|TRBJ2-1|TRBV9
CASSARDYNNEQFF
TGTGCCAGCAGCGCCCGGGACTATAACAATGAGCAGTTCTTC
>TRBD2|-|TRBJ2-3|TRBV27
CASSLSERGDTQYF
TGTGCCAGCAGTTTATCGGAGCGGGGAGATACGCAGTATTTT
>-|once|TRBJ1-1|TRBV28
CASSLRRGSNTEAFF
TGTGCCAGCAGTTTGCGACGAGGGTCGAACACTGAAGCTTTCTTT
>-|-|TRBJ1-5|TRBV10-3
CAISEYQNQPQHF
TGTGCCATCAGTGAGTACCAGAATCAGCCCCAGCATTTT
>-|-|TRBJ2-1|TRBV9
CASSVTTLSSYNEQFF
TGTGCCAGCAGCGTAACGACTCTGAGCTCCTACAATGAGCAGTTCTTC
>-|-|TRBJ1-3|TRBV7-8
CASSLALRGGSGNTIYF
TGTGCCAGCAGCTTAGCGTTAAGAGGGGGCTCTGGAAACACCATATATTTT
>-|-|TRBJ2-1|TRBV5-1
CASSLPSSYNEQFF
TGCGCCAGCAGCCTGCCGAGCTCCTACAATGAGCAGTTCTTC
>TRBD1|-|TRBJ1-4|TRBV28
CASSLGTGVGKLFF
TGTGCCAGCAGTTTAGGGACAGGGGTCGGAAAACTGTTTTTT
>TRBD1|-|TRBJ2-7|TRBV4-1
CASSRRTGVYEQYF
TGCGCCAGCAGCCGTAGGACAGGGGTCTACGAGCAGTACTTC
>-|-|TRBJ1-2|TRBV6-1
CASSPEEVGGYTF
TGTGCCAGCAGCCCTGAGGAGGTGGGAGGCTACACCTTC
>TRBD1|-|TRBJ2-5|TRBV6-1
CASSARTGGWSSQETQYF
TGTGCCAGCAGTGCGAGGACAGGGGGCTGGAGCTCCCAAGAGACCCAGTACTTC